Listed below are T cell receptor beta chains from one sample, sequenced in a study of CD8 T cells in ankylosing spondylitis. One entry per CDR3 protein results from TCRdb running MiXCR on the 5' RACE reads. The sample lists a few hundred thousand distinct CDR3 sequences, 20% to 25% occurring once. Specimen: blood, either unsorted or a sorted T cell fraction (not recorded which). The origin of the receptors is a male donor with ankylosing spondylitis. The CDR3 runs from the conserved cysteine through the conserved F or W. D genes are given only for firm matches. Clone size is not always given. Where it is, it says once, few, many or a class for expanded clones.

j_gene | v_gene | d_gene | abundance | CDR3nt | CDR3aa
TRBJ2-1 | TRBV14 | TRBD2 | . | TGTGCCAGCAGCCAAGGAGCGGGAGGGCCCTACAATGAGCAGTTCTTC | CASSQGAGGPYNEQFF
TRBJ2-1 | TRBV20-1 | . | . | TGCAGTGCTAGAGGGCCCCTCGGGGATGAGCAGTTCTTC | CSARGPLGDEQFF
TRBJ1-6 | TRBV5-6 | . | few | TGTGCCAGCAGCCTCGGACGGGAGTATTCACCCCTCCACTTT | CASSLGREYSPLHF
TRBJ1-5 | TRBV19 | TRBD1 | many | TGTGCCGTCGACAGGGGAATCGGTTATAGCAATCAGCCCCAGCATTTT | CAVDRGIGYSNQPQHF
TRBJ2-7 | TRBV10-2 | TRBD2 | few | TGCGCCAGCAGTGAGGAAAGCGGGAGGCGATCGGGGGAGCAGTACTTC | CASSEESGRRSGEQYF
TRBJ2-1 | TRBV5-1 | TRBD2 | few | TGCGCCAGCAGCTTGGCCGTTGCGGGAGGGCGACGCAATGAGCAGTTCTTC | CASSLAVAGGRRNEQFF
TRBJ1-2 | TRBV20-1 | . | . | TGCAGTGCTAACGGACAGAGCTATGGCTACACCTTC | CSANGQSYGYTF
TRBJ2-2 | TRBV9 | . | . | TGTGCCAGCAGCGTAACAGGGAGGGCGGACACCGGGGAGCTGTTTTTT | CASSVTGRADTGELFF
TRBJ1-2 | TRBV5-1 | . | few | TGCGCCAGCAGCTTCAGGGGTACTGGCTACACCTTC | CASSFRGTGYTF
TRBJ2-1 | TRBV19 | . | . | TGTGCCAGTAGTATGAGGCACAATGAGCAGTTCTTC | CASSMRHNEQFF
TRBJ2-5 | TRBV9 | . | . | TGTGCCAGCAGCCCGATGGGGGCAGGAGCCTTAGAGACCCAGTACTTC | CASSPMGAGALETQYF
TRBJ2-4 | TRBV11-1 | TRBD1 | few | TGTGCCAGCAGCTTGACGGGACAGAAAAACATTCAGTACTTC | CASSLTGQKNIQYF
TRBJ2-7 | TRBV18 | TRBD1 | few | TGTGCCAGCTCACATGGACAGGGTTTGTACGAGCAGTACTTC | CASSHGQGLYEQYF
TRBJ2-2 | TRBV3-1 | . | . | TGTGCCAGCAGCCAAGATTGGGTTGTCGGGGAGCTGTTTTTT | CASSQDWVVGELFF
TRBJ1-3 | TRBV6-2/TRBV6-3 | TRBD1 | . | TGTGCCAGCAGTCCCGGGACAGCTGGAAACACCATATATTTT | CASSPGTAGNTIYF
TRBJ2-5 | TRBV10-3 | TRBD1 | . | TGTGCCATCAGGACAGGGTCTGGGGAGACCCAGTACTTC | CAIRTGSGETQYF
TRBJ2-5 | TRBV12-3/TRBV12-4 | . | . | TGTGCCAGCAGTTTTTCCCGACTAGTGCTGTACTTC | CASSFSRLVLYF
TRBJ2-3 | TRBV20-1 | TRBD2 | . | TGCAGTGCTCCACCTAGCGGGAGATTTGGAGATACGCAGTATTTT | CSAPPSGRFGDTQYF
TRBJ1-3 | TRBV20-1 | . | . | TGCAGTGCACCCGATGGAGGAAACACCATATATTTT | CSAPDGGNTIYF
TRBJ2-2 | TRBV6-2/TRBV6-3 | TRBD1 | . | TGTGCCAGCAGCGAGACAGGGGGGGACACCGGGGAGCTGTTTTTT | CASSETGGDTGELFF
TRBJ2-5 | TRBV20-1 | TRBD1 | few | TGCAGTGCCCGGCTCGACAGGGTAGAGGAGACCCAGTACTTC | CSARLDRVEETQYF
TRBJ2-5 | TRBV6-2/TRBV6-3 | . | few | TGTGCCAGCAGGGGGTCGGGGGCTTGGACCCAGTACTTC | CASRGSGAWTQYF
TRBJ2-7 | TRBV3-1 | . | . | TGTGCCAGCAGCCAGGGATACTACGAGCAGTACTTC | CASSQGYYEQYF
TRBJ1-4 | TRBV25-1 | . | few | TGTGCCAGCAGTGTGCGATATAATGAAAAACTGTTTTTT | CASSVRYNEKLFF
TRBJ2-5 | TRBV15 | . | . | TGTGCCACCAGCAGAGATGCGGAGACCCAGTACTTC | CATSRDAETQYF
TRBJ2-7 | TRBV7-8 | TRBD1 | many | TGTGCCAGCAGCCCCATTCTTGGGGACAGGCCCTACGAGCAGTACTTC | CASSPILGDRPYEQYF
TRBJ2-2 | TRBV7-2 | TRBD2 | . | TGTGCCAGCAGCGTCGCTAGCGGGACTAACACCGGGGAGCTGTTTTTT | CASSVASGTNTGELFF
TRBJ2-1 | TRBV10-3 | TRBD1 | . | TGTGCCATCAGTGTTAGCGGACAGGGAAGAAACCTAGAGCAGTTCTTC | CAISVSGQGRNLEQFF
TRBJ2-3 | TRBV5-1 | TRBD2 | . | TGCGCCAGCAGCTTCGGACTAGCGGAAGATACGCAGTATTTT | CASSFGLAEDTQYF
TRBJ2-5 | TRBV25-1 | . | . | TGTGCCAGCAGTGCGGAAGGGGGGTTCCAAGAGACCCAGTACTTC | CASSAEGGFQETQYF
TRBJ2-3 | TRBV29-1 | . | many | TGCAGCGTTACAAACGCCCTGATTCCAGATACGCAGTATTTT | CSVTNALIPDTQYF
TRBJ2-1 | TRBV7-7 | . | . | TGTGCTAGCAGCTTAGGGGCAGCGACGAACAATGAGCAGTTCTTC | CASSLGAATNNEQFF
TRBJ2-7 | TRBV20-1 | . | few | TGCAGTGCTAGGTTGGTAGCGGAATACGAGCAGTACTTC | CSARLVAEYEQYF
TRBJ2-5 | TRBV5-5 | . | . | TGTGCCAGCAGCCGCCTGGCGGGACCTCAAGAGACCCAGTACTTC | CASSRLAGPQETQYF
TRBJ2-7 | TRBV27 | . | . | TGTGCCAGCGGGTCTAGGGGGGGCCAGCAGTACTTC | CASGSRGGQQYF
TRBJ2-3 | TRBV7-2 | TRBD2 | . | TGTGCCAGCAGCCGACTAGCGGGAGCGACAGATACGCAGTATTTT | CASSRLAGATDTQYF
TRBJ1-3 | TRBV20-1 | . | once | TGCAGTGCCCTGACAGTTTTCGGCGCTGGAAACACCATATATTTT | CSALTVFGAGNTIYF
TRBJ1-4 | TRBV7-2 | . | few | TGTGCCAGCACTGACGAGGTCGGTGAAAAACTGTTTTTT | CASTDEVGEKLFF
TRBJ1-1 | TRBV29-1 | . | few | TGCAGCGCACGGACCGACCCGAACACTGAAGCTTTCTTT | CSARTDPNTEAFF
TRBJ2-3 | TRBV7-2 | . | few | TGTGCCAGCAGCGATCGGACAAGGGCGCAGTATTTT | CASSDRTRAQYF
TRBJ2-7 | TRBV25-1 | . | . | TGTGCCAGCAGTGAACCCACCCGCGGGGATTACTCCTACGAGCAGTACTTC | CASSEPTRGDYSYEQYF
TRBJ2-1 | TRBV29-1 | TRBD2 | . | TGCAGCGTTGAGGCGGGACTAGCGGGACAGCAGTTCTTC | CSVEAGLAGQQFF
TRBJ2-1 | TRBV10-3 | TRBD2 | . | TGTGCCATCGGCCGGGTTGGTAGCGGGAGGCCGAGCTCCTACAATGAGCAGTTCTTC | CAIGRVGSGRPSSYNEQFF
TRBJ2-1 | TRBV5-4 | TRBD2 | . | TGTGCCAGCAGCCCGCCACCGGGACTAGAATCCTACAATGAGCAGTTCTTC | CASSPPPGLESYNEQFF
TRBJ2-5 | TRBV6-5 | . | . | TGTGCCAGCAGGTCTATAGAAGAGACCCAGTACTTC | CASRSIEETQYF
TRBJ1-4 | TRBV27 | . | . | TGTGCCAGCAGTCCCCCCGTGAAACTGTTTTTT | CASSPPVKLFF
TRBJ2-3 | TRBV9 | . | few | TGTGCCAGCAGCGCTGTACGAACTGGGGGCACAGATACGCAGTATTTT | CASSAVRTGGTDTQYF
TRBJ2-7 | TRBV12-3/TRBV12-4 | . | many | TGTGCCAGCAGTTTGTCCCCCCGAGTCGGGCAGTACTTC | CASSLSPRVGQYF
TRBJ2-1 | TRBV27 | TRBD2 | few | TGTGCCAGCAGGAAGGATACTAGCGGGAGGGCATTCGAGCAGTTCTTC | CASRKDTSGRAFEQFF
TRBJ1-5 | TRBV10-3 | . | . | TGTGCCATCAGCCCTGGCGTTTTTGAGCCCCAGCATTTT | CAISPGVFEPQHF
TRBJ2-2 | TRBV6-5 | . | few | TGTGCCAGCACCTGGAACGGCGGGGAGCTGTTTTTT | CASTWNGGELFF
TRBJ2-2 | TRBV28 | . | few | TGTGCCAGCAGTCAGCCCGGGCCCCTAACCGGGGAGCTGTTTTTT | CASSQPGPLTGELFF
TRBJ2-7 | TRBV3-1 | . | . | TGTGCCAGCAGCCAAGGGTCGGCTAGGCACTACGAGCAGTACTTC | CASSQGSARHYEQYF
TRBJ2-7 | TRBV5-1 | . | . | TGCGCCAGCAGCTTCGGCGGCGGTAGCTCCTACGAGCAGTACTTC | CASSFGGGSSYEQYF
TRBJ2-3 | TRBV7-3 | TRBD2 | few | TGTGCCAGCAGCCCGGGGACTAGCTCAGATACGCAGTATTTT | CASSPGTSSDTQYF
TRBJ2-7 | TRBV7-9 | . | . | TGTGCCAGCAGCTTAGACCTTACTGGCGGATCCTCCTACGAGCAGTACTTC | CASSLDLTGGSSYEQYF
TRBJ2-3 | TRBV2 | TRBD2 | few | TGTGCCAGCAGGACGACAGCGAGACTAGCGGGAGGGGCTCCTAGCACAGATACGCAGTATTTT | CASRTTARLAGGAPSTDTQYF
TRBJ2-4 | TRBV2 | . | . | TGTGCCAGCAGTTACAGCGGCGGGTCCAAAAACATTCAGTACTTC | CASSYSGGSKNIQYF
TRBJ1-1 | TRBV29-1 | . | . | TGCAGCGTTCAAAGGCGACAGATCACTGAAGCTTTCTTT | CSVQRRQITEAFF
TRBJ1-5 | TRBV20-1 | TRBD1 | few | TGCAGTGCACCCGGGACAGGTAATCAGCCCCAGCATTTT | CSAPGTGNQPQHF